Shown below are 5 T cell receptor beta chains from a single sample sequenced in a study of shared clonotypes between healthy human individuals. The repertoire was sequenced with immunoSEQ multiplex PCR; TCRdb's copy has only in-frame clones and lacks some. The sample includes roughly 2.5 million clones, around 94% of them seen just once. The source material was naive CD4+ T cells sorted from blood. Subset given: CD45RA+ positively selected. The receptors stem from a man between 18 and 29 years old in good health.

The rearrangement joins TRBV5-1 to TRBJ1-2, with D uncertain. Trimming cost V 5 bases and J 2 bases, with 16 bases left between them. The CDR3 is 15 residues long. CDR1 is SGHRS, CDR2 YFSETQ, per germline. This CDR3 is CASSYSWEGNYGYTF. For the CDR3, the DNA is TGCGCCAGCAGTTACTCCTGGGAGGGAAACTATGGCTACACCTTC.

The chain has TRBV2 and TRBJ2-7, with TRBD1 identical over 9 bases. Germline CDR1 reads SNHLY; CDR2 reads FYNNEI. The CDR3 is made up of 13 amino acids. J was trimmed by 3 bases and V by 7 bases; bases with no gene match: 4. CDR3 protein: CASNGQGSYEQYF. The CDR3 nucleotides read TGTGCCAGCAACGGACAGGGGAGCTACGAGCAGTACTTC.

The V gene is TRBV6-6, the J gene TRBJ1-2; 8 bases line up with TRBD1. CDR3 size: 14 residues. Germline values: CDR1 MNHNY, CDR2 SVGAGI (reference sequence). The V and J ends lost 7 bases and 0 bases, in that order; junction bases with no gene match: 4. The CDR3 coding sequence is TGTGCCAGCAACGGACAGGGTACTAACTATGGCTACACCTTC. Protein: CASNGQGTNYGYTF.

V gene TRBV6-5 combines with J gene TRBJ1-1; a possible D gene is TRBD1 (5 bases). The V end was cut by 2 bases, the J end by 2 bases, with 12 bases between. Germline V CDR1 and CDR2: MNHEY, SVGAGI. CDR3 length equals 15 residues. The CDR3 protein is CASSYGRGYNTEAFF. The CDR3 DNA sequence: TGTGCCAGCAGTTACGGTCGGGGCTATAACACTGAAGCTTTCTTT.

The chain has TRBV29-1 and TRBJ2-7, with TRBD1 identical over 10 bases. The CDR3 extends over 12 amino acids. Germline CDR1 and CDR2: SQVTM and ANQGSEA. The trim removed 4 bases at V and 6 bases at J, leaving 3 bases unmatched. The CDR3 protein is CSVGTGGGEQYF. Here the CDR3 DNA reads TGCAGCGTTGGGACAGGGGGAGGCGAGCAGTACTTC.